This TCR beta chain emerged from a study of patients with pleural tuberculosis. MiXCR, applied by TCRdb to the reads, yields one record per CDR3 protein. The sample contains approximately 50,000 distinct CDR3 sequences, around 7% of which appear only once. There are many counts of this clonotype. This receptor was identified in a human donor with pleural tuberculosis.

The CDR3 DNA follows: TGTGCCAGCAGCCAGAACTGGGGCGTCGCAGATACGCAGTATTTT. Its protein is CASSQNWGVADTQYF. This rearrangement joins TRBV14 to TRBJ2-3; D might be TRBD1 (5 bases). CDR1 is SGHDN and CDR2 is FVKESK in the germline V gene. The V and J ends lost 3 bases and 4 bases respectively, with 14 bases between them. This CDR3 region has 15 residues.